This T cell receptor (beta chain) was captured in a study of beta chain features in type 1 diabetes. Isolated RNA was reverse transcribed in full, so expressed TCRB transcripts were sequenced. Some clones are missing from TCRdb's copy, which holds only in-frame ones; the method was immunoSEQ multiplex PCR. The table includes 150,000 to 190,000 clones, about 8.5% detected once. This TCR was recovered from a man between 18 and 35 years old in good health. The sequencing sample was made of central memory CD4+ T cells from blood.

CDR3 loop: CASSRAENTEAFF. In DNA form, the CDR3 reads TGTGCCAGTAGTAGGGCTGAGAACACTGAAGCTTTCTTT. The rearrangement uses TRBV19 and TRBJ1-1; no reliable D call. The CDR3 contains 13 residues. Trimming took off 4 bases at V and 1 base at J, with 7 bases between the two ends. Germline V gene data show CDR1 as LNHDA and CDR2 as SQIVND (reference sequence).